Sequencing of this TCR beta chain was carried out in a study of blood T cell repertoires in COVID-19. The germline V gene encodes CDR1 SGHVS and CDR2 FNYEAQ. Trimming cost V 2 bases and J 8 bases; bases outside gene matches: 8. This CDR3 comprises 15 residues. Researchers sorted participants into cohorts using their self-reported clinical history. Cohort 3 donors were reported recovered after two negative PCRs, clearance, or symptom resolution. Original handling: Estimates of nucleated cell counts were drawn from the amplification of reference gene primers. Assay: immunoSEQ multiplex PCR; the TCRdb copy retains only in-frame clones and omits some. V and J calls and clone size are given by that table; D and trimming were obtained from the DNA. The sample records 190,000 or so clones, 75% to 90% being singletons.

Sequences were obtained from PBMCs or T cells enriched from blood (not recorded which). The receptor's source is a man in his thirties or forties who had recovered from COVID-19. V gene TRBV7-6 combines with J gene TRBJ1-4, with 7 bases identical to TRBD1. The CDR3 is CASSLFPRGQEKLFF. In DNA, the CDR3 is TGTGCCAGCAGCTTATTTCCAAGGGGGCAGGAAAAACTGTTTTTT.